The 16 T cell receptor beta chains below come from one sample, sequenced in a study of cytomegalovirus exposure and HLA in healthy donors listed by TCRdb under 2017. Library preparation employed the immunoSEQ multiplex PCR assay. Not all clones reach the TCRdb copy of this immuneACCESS table, which keeps in-frame sequences only. Checked studies attribute under half of the gap to unresolved V genes and leave the rest unexplained. This sample is represented by some 230,000 clones; 80% to 95% of them were singletons. 1% to 1.2% of the sample belongs to the ten largest clones. Sequencing was done on a sample of PBMCs. The receptors were sampled from a young woman in good health and CMV-seronegative.

This sequence joins TRBV5-1 and TRBJ1-6, with D possibly being TRBD1 (5 bases). Germline V gives CDR1 SGHRS, CDR2 YFSETQ. The CDR3 sequence is 15 residues long. V was cut by 2 bases and J by 10 bases, with 16 bases left in between. The CDR3 coding sequence is TGCGCCAGCAGCTTAAGTAACGGGGGTGGATCACCCCTCCACTTT. Translating it yields CASSLSNGGGSPLHF.

V is TRBV15 and J is TRBJ2-7; possibly TRBD1 for D (5 bases). Per the germline V gene, CDR1 is LNHNV and CDR2 is YYDKDF (reference sequence). The CDR3 is 13 residues long. Trimming removed 0 bases from V and 7 bases from J, with 10 bases in between. The CDR3 DNA reads TGTGCCACCAGCAGAGATCAGGGAAGGGAGCAGTACTTC. Its protein product is CATSRDQGREQYF.

J is TRBJ2-1 and V is TRBV28; 10 positions match TRBD1. This CDR3 contains 15 residues. Unmatched junction bases numbered 3, after V lost 1 base and J lost 6 bases. Germline V lookup: CDR1 MDHEN, CDR2 SYDVKM. The CDR3 protein is CASSLLGQGLNEQFF. The CDR3 DNA reads TGTGCCAGCAGTTTATTGGGACAGGGGCTCAATGAGCAGTTCTTC. The full variable domain, in which reference TRBV28 and TRBJ2-1 provide the parts outside the CDR3, is DVKVTQSSRYLVKRTGEKVFLECVQDMDHENMFWYRQDPGLGLRLIYFSYDVKMKEKGDIPEGYSVSREKKERFSLILESASTNQTSMYLCASSLLGQGLNEQFFGPGTRLTVL.

The chain carries TRBV6-1 and TRBJ2-7; D remains ambiguous. The CDR3 length is 13 residues. CDR1 and CDR2 from the germline V gene are MNHNS and SASEGT. V gave up 0 bases and J gave up 5 bases, with 8 bases separating them. CDR3: CASSEAYADEQYF. The CDR3 nucleotides read TGTGCCAGCAGTGAAGCCTACGCCGACGAGCAGTACTTC.

The genes are TRBV7-9 and TRBJ2-3; a weak D match, TRBD1 (5 bases). The CDR3 loop spans 15 amino acids. Deletions cut 5 bases from V and 0 bases from J, with 12 bases between. CDR1 and CDR2 (germline): SEHNR, FQNEAQ (reference sequence). The CDR3 coding sequence is TGTGCCAGCAGCGAGGACACTTTTAGCACAGATACGCAGTATTTT. Its translation is CASSEDTFSTDTQYF.

This chain links TRBV7-2 with TRBJ1-1; D unclear. The CDR3 contains 15 residues. Trimming took 1 base from V and 3 from J, leaving 12 bases between them. Germline V gene data show CDR1 as SGHTA and CDR2 as FQGNSA. CDR3 sequence (DNA): TGTGCCAGCAGCTTAGGGTCGACGCGGCACACTGAAGCTTTCTTT. Its translation: CASSLGSTRHTEAFF.

The chain couples TRBV25-1 to TRBJ1-2; D not resolved. Trimming removed 5 bases at V and 1 base at J, with 8 bases between. The CDR3 consists of 13 residues. From germline, CDR1 is MGHDK and CDR2 SYGVNS. The CDR3 is CASSHSGNYGYTF. In DNA form, the CDR3 reads TGTGCCAGCAGTCATTCCGGTAACTATGGCTACACCTTC.

The chain uses TRBV7-3 and TRBJ2-3, with D unresolved. Germline V gene sequence: CDR1 SGHTA, CDR2 FQGTGA. The V and J ends lost 0 bases and 3 bases respectively, with 7 bases between them. The CDR3 consists of 14 residues. The CDR3 coding sequence is TGTGCCAGCAGCTTAACGCACAGTACAGATACGCAGTATTTT. It specifies CASSLTHSTDTQYF.

This chain joins TRBV19 and TRBJ2-5; 7 nucleotides line up with TRBD2. The CDR3 has 13 amino acids. Germline CDR1 and CDR2: LNHDA and SQIVND (reference sequence). Unmatched junction bases numbered 4, after V lost 4 bases and J lost 5 bases. This chain's CDR3 is CASSTTGRETQYF. CDR3 coding DNA: TGTGCCAGTAGTACAACCGGGAGGGAGACCCAGTACTTC.

A single count supports this clone. V usage is TRBV6-5 and J usage is TRBJ2-1, with TRBD2 identical over 7 bases. The CDR3 contains 15 residues. Trimming at V came to 6 bases and at J to 1 base, leaving 6 bases not matched to a gene. The germline V gene has CDR1 MNHEY and CDR2 SVGAGI. The CDR3 nucleotides read TGTGCCAGCAGCCCCGTAGCGGGTTCCTACAATGAGCAGTTCTTC. This sequence encodes CASSPVAGSYNEQFF.

This chain uses TRBV2 with TRBJ1-5; 7 bases match TRBD1. Germline values: CDR1 SNHLY, CDR2 FYNNEI. V lost 8 bases to trimming and J lost 4 bases; unmatched junction nucleotides: 8. The CDR3 has 14 residues. The DNA for the CDR3 is TGTGCCAGCTCCGAGACAGGGACAAATCAGCCCCAGCATTTT. Translated: CASSETGTNQPQHF.

The chain combines TRBV2 with TRBJ1-2; 7 bases match TRBD1. J gave up 7 bases and V 7 bases, and 12 bases lay outside the gene matches. The CDR3 covers 14 residues. CDR1 and CDR2 (germline): SNHLY, FYNNEI. CDR3 DNA: TGTGCCAGCAAGGGAGACAGGGATTGGGGTGGCTACACCTTC. Translating gives CASKGDRDWGGYTF.

V is TRBV27 and J is TRBJ2-2, with 7 bases matching TRBD2. Per germline, CDR1 MNHEY and CDR2 SMNVEV (reference sequence). The V and J ends lost 6 bases and 7 bases, in that order; junction bases with no gene match: 5. This CDR3 is 13 amino acids long. CDR3 coding DNA: TGTGCCAGCAGACAACTAGCGAGCGGGGAGCTGTTTTTT. Its translation: CASRQLASGELFF.

The genes are TRBV27 and TRBJ2-7; 10 nucleotides agree with TRBD2. The junction had 5 bases not matched to a gene; V was cut back by 3 bases and J by 0 bases. The CDR3 spans 16 residues. Per germline, CDR1 MNHEY and CDR2 SMNVEV (reference sequence). CDR3 amino acids: CASSFLASGSSYEQYF. The CDR3 DNA is TGTGCCAGCAGTTTTTTGGCTAGCGGGAGCTCCTACGAGCAGTACTTC.

This clone was found a few times. V and J are TRBV27 and TRBJ1-6; unclear D gene. Between the trimmed V and J ends, which lost 6 bases and 0 bases, there was a span of 3 bases. The germline CDR1 and CDR2 sequences are MNHEY and SMNVEV (reference sequence). The length of the CDR3 is 13 residues. The CDR3, as DNA: TGTGCCAGCAGGCGCTCCTATAATTCACCCCTCCACTTT. This sequence encodes CASRRSYNSPLHF.

This chain connects TRBV27 to TRBJ2-7; D gene unclear. Trimming left V 4 bases short and J 3 bases short, with 19 bases between. Germline loops: CDR1 MNHEY, CDR2 SMNVEV (reference sequence). The CDR3 totals 16 residues. As DNA, the CDR3 is TGTGCCAGCAGTTCACTGCCCCCGACTGGGTTCTACGAGCAGTACTTC. Its protein product is CASSSLPPTGFYEQYF.